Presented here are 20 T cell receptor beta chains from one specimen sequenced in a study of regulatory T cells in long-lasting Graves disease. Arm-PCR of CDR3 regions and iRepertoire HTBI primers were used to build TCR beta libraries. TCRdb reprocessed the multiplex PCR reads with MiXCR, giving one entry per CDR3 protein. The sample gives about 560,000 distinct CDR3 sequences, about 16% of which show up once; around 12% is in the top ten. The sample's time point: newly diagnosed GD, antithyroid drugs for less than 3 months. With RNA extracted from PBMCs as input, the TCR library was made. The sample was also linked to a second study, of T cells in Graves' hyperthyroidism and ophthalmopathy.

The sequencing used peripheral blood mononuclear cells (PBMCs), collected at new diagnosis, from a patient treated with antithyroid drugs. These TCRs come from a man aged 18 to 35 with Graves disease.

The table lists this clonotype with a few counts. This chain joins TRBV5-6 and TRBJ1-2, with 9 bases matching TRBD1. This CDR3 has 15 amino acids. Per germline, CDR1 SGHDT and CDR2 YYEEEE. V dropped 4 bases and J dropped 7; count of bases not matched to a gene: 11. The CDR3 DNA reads TGTGCCAGCAGCGGCGGGACAGGGATTGTCCTTGGCTACACCTTC. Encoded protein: CASSGGTGIVLGYTF.

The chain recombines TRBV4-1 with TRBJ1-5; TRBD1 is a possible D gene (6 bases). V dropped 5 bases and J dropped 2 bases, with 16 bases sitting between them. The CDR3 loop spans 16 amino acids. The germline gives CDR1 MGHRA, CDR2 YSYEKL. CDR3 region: CASSYTSGAGNQPQHF. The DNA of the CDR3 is TGCGCCAGCAGCTACACTTCAGGGGCAGGCAATCAGCCCCAGCATTTT.

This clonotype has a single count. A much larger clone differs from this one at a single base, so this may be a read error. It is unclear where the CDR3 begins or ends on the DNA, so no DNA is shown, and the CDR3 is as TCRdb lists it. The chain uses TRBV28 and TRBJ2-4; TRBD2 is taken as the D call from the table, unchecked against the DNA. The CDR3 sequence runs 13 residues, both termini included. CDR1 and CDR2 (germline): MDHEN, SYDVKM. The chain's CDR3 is CASQVAAGSLLAF.

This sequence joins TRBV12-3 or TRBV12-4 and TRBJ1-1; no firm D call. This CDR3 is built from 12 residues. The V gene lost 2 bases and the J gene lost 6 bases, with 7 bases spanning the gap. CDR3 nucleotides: TGTGCCAGCAGTTTACCTGGGGCTGAAGCTTTCTTT. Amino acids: CASSLPGAEAFF.

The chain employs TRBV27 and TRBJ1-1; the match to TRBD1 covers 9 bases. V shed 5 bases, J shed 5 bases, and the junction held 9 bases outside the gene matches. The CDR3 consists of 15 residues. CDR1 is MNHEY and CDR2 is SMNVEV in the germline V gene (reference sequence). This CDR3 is CASSRLDRGGTEAFF. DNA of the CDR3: TGTGCCAGCAGTAGACTAGACAGGGGGGGAACTGAAGCTTTCTTT.

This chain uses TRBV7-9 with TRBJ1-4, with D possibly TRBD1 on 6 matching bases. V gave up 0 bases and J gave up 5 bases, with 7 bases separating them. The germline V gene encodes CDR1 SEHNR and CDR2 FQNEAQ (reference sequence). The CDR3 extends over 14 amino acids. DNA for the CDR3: TGTGCCAGCAGCTTAGCTGACAGGAATGAAAAACTGTTTTTT. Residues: CASSLADRNEKLFF.

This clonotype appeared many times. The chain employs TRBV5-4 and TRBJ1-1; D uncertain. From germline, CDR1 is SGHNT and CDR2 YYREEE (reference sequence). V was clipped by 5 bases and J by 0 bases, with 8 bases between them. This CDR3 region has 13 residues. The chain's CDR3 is CASSLELNTEAFF. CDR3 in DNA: TGTGCCAGCAGTTTAGAGCTGAACACTGAAGCTTTCTTT.

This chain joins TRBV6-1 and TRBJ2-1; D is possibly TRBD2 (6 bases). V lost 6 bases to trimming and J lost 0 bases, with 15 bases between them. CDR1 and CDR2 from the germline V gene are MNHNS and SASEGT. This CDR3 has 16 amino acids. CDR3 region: CASRLVAGFSYNEQFF. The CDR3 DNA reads TGTGCCAGCAGATTAGTGGCGGGATTCTCCTACAATGAGCAGTTCTTC.

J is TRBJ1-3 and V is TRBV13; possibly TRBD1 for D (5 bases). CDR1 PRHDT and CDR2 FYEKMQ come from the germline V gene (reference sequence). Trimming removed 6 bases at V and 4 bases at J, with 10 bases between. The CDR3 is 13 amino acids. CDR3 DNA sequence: TGTGCCAGCAGTGGGACCTACGGAAACACCATATATTTT. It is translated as CASSGTYGNTIYF.

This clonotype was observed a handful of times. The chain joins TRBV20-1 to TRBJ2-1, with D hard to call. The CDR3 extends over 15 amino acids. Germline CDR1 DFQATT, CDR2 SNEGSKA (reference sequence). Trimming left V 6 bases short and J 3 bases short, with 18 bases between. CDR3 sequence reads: CSATSARIGYNEQFF. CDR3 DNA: TGCAGTGCCACCAGTGCCCGGATCGGCTACAATGAGCAGTTCTTC.

DNA for the CDR3: TGCAGTGCTAGACGGGGGGACGAGCAGTACTTC. Translating gives CSARRGDEQYF. V and J are TRBV20-1 and TRBJ2-7, with 7 bases matching TRBD2. This CDR3 contains 11 residues. Germline trimming cut 2 bases from V and 5 bases from J; bases unmatched to any gene: 0. From germline, CDR1 is DFQATT and CDR2 SNEGSKA (reference sequence).

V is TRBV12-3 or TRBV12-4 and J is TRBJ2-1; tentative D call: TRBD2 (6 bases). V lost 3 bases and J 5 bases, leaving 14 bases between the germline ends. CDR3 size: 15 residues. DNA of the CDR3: TGTGCCAGCAGTTTGGTACTAGCACCAAACAATGAGCAGTTCTTC. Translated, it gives CASSLVLAPNNEQFF.

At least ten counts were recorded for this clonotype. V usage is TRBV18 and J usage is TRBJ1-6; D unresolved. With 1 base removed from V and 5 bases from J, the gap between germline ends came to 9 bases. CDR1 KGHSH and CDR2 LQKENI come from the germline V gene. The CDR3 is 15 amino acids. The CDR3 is CASSPQRQNNSPLHF. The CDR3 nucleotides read TGTGCCAGCTCACCACAGCGACAAAATAATTCACCCCTCCACTTT.

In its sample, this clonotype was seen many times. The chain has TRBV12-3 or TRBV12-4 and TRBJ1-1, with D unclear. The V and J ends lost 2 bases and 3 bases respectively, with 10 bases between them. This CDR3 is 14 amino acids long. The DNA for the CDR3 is TGTGCCAGCAGTTTACGGGGTGTGGACACTGAAGCTTTCTTT. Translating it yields CASSLRGVDTEAFF.

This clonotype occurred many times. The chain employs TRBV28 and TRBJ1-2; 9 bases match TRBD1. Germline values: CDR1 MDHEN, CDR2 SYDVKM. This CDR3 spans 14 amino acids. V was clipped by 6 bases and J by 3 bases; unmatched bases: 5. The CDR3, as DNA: TGTGCCAGCAGGGCGACAGGGGGAGACTATGGCTACACCTTC. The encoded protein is CASRATGGDYGYTF.

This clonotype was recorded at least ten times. This CDR3 reads CASSRRAGGSNNEQFF. The CDR3 DNA follows: TGCGCCAGCAGCCGGCGGGCGGGAGGTAGCAACAATGAGCAGTTCTTC. The genes are TRBV5-1 and TRBJ2-1; 8 positions match TRBD2. Germline assignment: CDR1 SGHRS and CDR2 YFSETQ. Losses at the gene ends were 4 bases for V and 5 bases for J; bases not matched to a gene: 11. There are 16 residues in the CDR3.

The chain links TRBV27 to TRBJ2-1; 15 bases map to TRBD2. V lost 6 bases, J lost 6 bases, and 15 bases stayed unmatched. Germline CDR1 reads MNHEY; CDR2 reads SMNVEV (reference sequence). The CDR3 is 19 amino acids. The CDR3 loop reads CASSRPGLAGGPSSNEQFF. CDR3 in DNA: TGTGCCAGCAGCCGCCCCGGACTAGCGGGAGGGCCGTCGTCCAATGAGCAGTTCTTC.

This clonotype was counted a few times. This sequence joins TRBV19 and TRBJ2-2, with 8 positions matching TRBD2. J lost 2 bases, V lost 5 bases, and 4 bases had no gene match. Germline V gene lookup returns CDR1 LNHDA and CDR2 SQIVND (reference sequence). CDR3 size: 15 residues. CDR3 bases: TGTGCCAGTAGTTACGGGAGGGGCAACACCGGGGAGCTGTTTTTT. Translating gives CASSYGRGNTGELFF. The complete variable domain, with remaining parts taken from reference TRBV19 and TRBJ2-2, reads DGGITQSPKYLFRKEGQNVTLSCEQNLNHDAMYWYRQDPGQGLRLIYYSQIVNDFQKGDIAEGYSVSREKKESFPLTVTSAQKNPTAFYLCASSYGRGNTGELFFGEGSRLTVL.

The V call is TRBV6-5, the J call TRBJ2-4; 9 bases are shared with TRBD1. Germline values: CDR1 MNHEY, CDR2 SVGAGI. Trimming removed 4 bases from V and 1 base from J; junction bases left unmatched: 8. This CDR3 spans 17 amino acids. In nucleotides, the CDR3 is TGTGCCAGCAGTTTTTCAACAGGGGGCCGGGCCAAAAACATTCAGTACTTC. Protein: CASSFSTGGRAKNIQYF.

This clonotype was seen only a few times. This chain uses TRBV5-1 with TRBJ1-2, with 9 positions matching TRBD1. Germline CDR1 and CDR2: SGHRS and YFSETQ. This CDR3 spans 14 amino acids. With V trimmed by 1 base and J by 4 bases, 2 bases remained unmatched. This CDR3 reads CASSLTGGSYGYTF. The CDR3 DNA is TGCGCCAGCAGCTTGACAGGGGGCTCCTATGGCTACACCTTC.